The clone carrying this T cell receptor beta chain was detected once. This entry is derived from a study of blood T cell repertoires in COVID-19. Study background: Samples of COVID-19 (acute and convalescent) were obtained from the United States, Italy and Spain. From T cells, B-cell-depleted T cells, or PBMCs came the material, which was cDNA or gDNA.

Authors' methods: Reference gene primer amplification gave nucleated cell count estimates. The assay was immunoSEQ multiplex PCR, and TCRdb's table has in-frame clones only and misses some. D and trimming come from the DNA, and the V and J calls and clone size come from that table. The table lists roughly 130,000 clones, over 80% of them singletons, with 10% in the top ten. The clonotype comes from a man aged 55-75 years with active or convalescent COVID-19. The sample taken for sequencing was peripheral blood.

In nucleotides, the CDR3 is TGCAGCGTTGGCCAGGAAGCTAACTATGGCTACACCTTC. It codes for CSVGQEANYGYTF. The chain uses TRBV29-1 and TRBJ1-2, with D hard to call. CDR3 length: 13 amino acids. From germline, CDR1 is SQVTM and CDR2 ANQGSEA. The V end lost 4 bases, the J end lost 0 bases, and 9 bases lay between the germline ends.